The next 11 T cell receptor beta chains were all read from a single sample in a study of cytomegalovirus exposure and HLA in healthy donors (dated by TCRdb to about 2017). The library was produced with the immunoSEQ multiplex PCR assay. The multiplex PCR relied on a mix of 60 forward primers for TCR Vbeta segments and 13 reverse primers for TCR Jbeta segments. The table was pulled from immuneACCESS by TCRdb, which kept in-frame rearrangements only. Such tables lose some clones; where checked, under half of the loss comes from unresolved V genes, and the rest has no known cause. This sample comprises 150,000 to 200,000 clones, about 81% of them detected only once. 1.5% to 2% of the sample belongs to the ten largest clones. Source material: PBMCs. Receptor source: a man younger than 35 in good health and CMV-seronegative.

V usage is TRBV29-1 and J usage is TRBJ1-2; tentative D call: TRBD1 (6 bases). This CDR3 region has 15 residues. Trimming stripped 0 bases from V and 8 bases from J, with 19 bases between. In germline, CDR1 is SQVTM, CDR2 ANQGSEA. The DNA of the CDR3 is TGCAGCGTTGAAGATACAGGCTTGGGGGCCGTCGGCTACACCTTC. Translation: CSVEDTGLGAVGYTF.

The rearrangement uses TRBV14 and TRBJ1-5; 8 bases fit TRBD1. The CDR3 spans 18 residues. CDR1 and CDR2 from the germline V gene are SGHDN and FVKESK. V shed 4 bases, J shed 0 bases, and the junction held 11 bases outside the gene matches. As DNA, the CDR3 is TGTGCCAGCAGCCCAGCCGGCGACAGGGGTTATAGCAATCAGCCCCAGCATTTT. Encoded protein: CASSPAGDRGYSNQPQHF. Full variable domain (remainder filled in from reference TRBV14 and TRBJ1-5): EAGVTQFPSHSVIEKGQTVTLRCDPISGHDNLYWYRRVMGKEIKFLLHFVKESKQDESGMPNNRFLAERTGGTYSTLKVQPAELEDSGVYFCASSPAGDRGYSNQPQHFGDGTRLSIL.

The chain employs TRBV18 and TRBJ1-5; 7 positions match TRBD1. With 2 bases clipped from V and 4 bases from J, the junction kept 8 bases outside the gene matches. This CDR3 has 16 residues. CDR1 is KGHSH, CDR2 LQKENI, per germline. CDR3 DNA sequence: TGTGCCAGCTCACCATTGTGGACAGGCTCAAATCAGCCCCAGCATTTT. This codes for CASSPLWTGSNQPQHF.

This clone was detected a few times. The chain employs TRBV7-2 and TRBJ1-2; TRBD1 agrees at 11 bases. The CDR3 sequence is 17 residues long. The V gene end was trimmed by 6 bases and the J gene end by 0 bases; junction bases not matched to a gene: 9. Germline V gene lookup returns CDR1 SGHTA and CDR2 FQGNSA. The chain's CDR3 is CASRVGQGESTNYGYTF. CDR3 DNA sequence: TGTGCCAGCAGGGTGGGACAGGGGGAGTCTACTAACTATGGCTACACCTTC.

This clone was counted a few times. The DNA for the CDR3 is TGCGCCAGCAGCCAAGATGTGGGGAGGGCGATGTTTTTT. The encoded protein is CASSQDVGRAMFF. The V call is TRBV4-3, the J call TRBJ2-2; TRBD2 agrees at 7 bases. Germline V gives CDR1 LGHNA, CDR2 YSLEER. J gave up 15 bases and V 0 bases, and 7 bases lay outside the gene matches. The length of the CDR3 is 13 residues.

The chain joins TRBV7-2 to TRBJ1-5; no reliable D call. The CDR3 is 15 amino acids. The V end was cut by 5 bases, the J end by 2 bases, with 13 bases between. CDR1 is SGHTA and CDR2 is FQGNSA in the germline V gene. This CDR3 reads CASSPSVSGNQPQHF. The CDR3 nucleotides read TGTGCCAGCAGCCCGAGTGTATCGGGCAATCAGCCCCAGCATTTT.

This sequence joins TRBV6-1 and TRBJ2-2; D might be TRBD2 (6 bases). The V gene's germline CDR1 is MNHNS and CDR2 SASEGT. V was cut by 4 bases and J by 7 bases, with 16 bases left in between. The CDR3 consists of 15 residues. CDR3 amino acids: CASSASPGEHGELFF. DNA for the CDR3: TGTGCCAGCAGTGCCTCGCCGGGAGAACACGGGGAGCTGTTTTTT.

The table lists this clone with a few counts. The rearrangement links TRBV5-4 to TRBJ2-1; D is perhaps TRBD1 (6 bases). The CDR3 consists of 15 residues. The V end was cut by 4 bases, the J end by 5 bases, with 16 bases between. Germline V gene lookup returns CDR1 SGHNT and CDR2 YYREEE (reference sequence). CDR3 nucleotide sequence: TGTGCCAGCAGCGCGGTGGGAAACAGGGACAATGAGCAGTTCTTC. It specifies CASSAVGNRDNEQFF.

The genes are TRBV28 and TRBJ2-7; a weak D match, TRBD2 (5 bases). This CDR3 contains 13 residues. Germline V CDR1 and CDR2: MDHEN, SYDVKM. Trimming took 9 bases from V and 7 from J, leaving 19 bases between them. The CDR3 reads CASADPNSGEQYF. CDR3 nucleotides: TGTGCCAGTGCGGACCCGAACTCGGGGGAGCAGTACTTC. Based on the CDR3 plus reference TRBV28 and TRBJ2-7, the full variable domain is DVKVTQSSRYLVKRTGEKVFLECVQDMDHENMFWYRQDPGLGLRLIYFSYDVKMKEKGDIPEGYSVSREKKERFSLILESASTNQTSMYLCASADPNSGEQYFGPGTRLTVT.

The chain carries TRBV2 and TRBJ1-5, with D hard to call. The V gene's germline CDR1 is SNHLY and CDR2 FYNNEI. This CDR3 contains 12 residues. Trimming shortened V by 9 bases and J by 4 bases, and 10 bases separated the two germline ends. The CDR3 is CASQKDNQPQHF. Written as DNA, the CDR3 is TGTGCCAGTCAGAAAGATAATCAGCCCCAGCATTTT. Full variable domain (remainder filled in from reference TRBV2 and TRBJ1-5): EPEVTQTPSHQVTQMGQEVILRCVPISNHLYFYWYRQILGQKVEFLVSFYNNEISEKSEIFDDQFSVERPDGSNFTLKIRSTKLEDSAMYFCASQKDNQPQHFGDGTRLSIL.

This clone was seen once. This rearrangement joins TRBV19 to TRBJ1-5, with D perhaps TRBD1 (5 bases). The germline CDR1 and CDR2 sequences are LNHDA and SQIVND (reference sequence). There are 16 residues in the CDR3. V lost 5 bases and J lost 0, with 14 bases in between. The CDR3 nucleotides read TGTGCCAGTAGTGTATATACAGGTAATAGCAATCAGCCCCAGCATTTT. Its protein product is CASSVYTGNSNQPQHF.